What follows are 21 T cell receptor beta chains derived from one specimen sequenced in a study of blood T cell repertoires in COVID-19. The table came from immunoSEQ multiplex PCR; TCRdb's copy has only in-frame clones and leaves some out. The sample yields approximately 240,000 clones, roughly 81% seen once. Source material: peripheral blood. These receptors originate from a man aged 45-65 years with acute or convalescent COVID-19.

The V call is TRBV5-4, the J call TRBJ1-2; TRBD1 aligns across 7 bases. This CDR3 is 15 amino acids long. V was clipped by 0 bases and J by 5 bases; unmatched bases: 7. CDR1 is SGHNT and CDR2 is YYREEE in the germline V gene (reference sequence). CDR3 bases: TGTGCCAGCAGCTTGGGAGAGACAGGGATTTATGGCTACACCTTC. As protein: CASSLGETGIYGYTF. Supplemented by reference TRBV5-4 and TRBJ1-2, the full variable domain reads ETGVTQSPTHLIKTRGQQVTLRCSSQSGHNTVSWYQQALGQGPQFIFQYYREEENGRGNFPPRFSGLQFPNYSSELNVNALELDDSALYLCASSLGETGIYGYTFGSGTRLTVV.

The sample holds one count of this clone. The V call is TRBV5-1, the J call TRBJ2-3; D might be TRBD2 (5 bases). The CDR3 loop spans 15 amino acids. Germline lookup yields CDR1 SGHRS and CDR2 YFSETQ. V lost 0 bases to trimming and J lost 5 bases, with 13 bases between them. The chain's CDR3 is CASSLVVNGEDTQYF. The DNA for the CDR3 is TGCGCCAGCAGCTTGGTGGTTAACGGGGAAGATACGCAGTATTTT.

The J gene is TRBJ2-3, the V gene TRBV28, with a possible D match to TRBD2 (6 bases). Germline CDR1 and CDR2: MDHEN and SYDVKM. V was shortened by 6 bases and J by 1 base, with 11 bases between the two germline ends. This CDR3 is 14 amino acids long. The CDR3 protein is CASRGGTRTDTQYF. In DNA form, the CDR3 reads TGTGCCAGCAGAGGCGGGACGCGCACAGATACGCAGTATTTT.

The rearrangement uses TRBV7-9 and TRBJ1-1, with 8 nucleotides matching TRBD1. After removal of 8 bases from V and 6 bases from J, the junction contained 14 bases not matched to a gene. From germline, CDR1 is SEHNR and CDR2 FQNEAQ (reference sequence). The CDR3 contains 15 residues. The CDR3 loop reads CASRSGQGAGSEAFF. The CDR3, as DNA: TGTGCCAGCCGTAGTGGGCAGGGGGCGGGCTCTGAAGCTTTCTTT.

The chain couples TRBV7-2 to TRBJ1-5, with D perhaps TRBD1 (5 bases). The germline gives CDR1 SGHTA, CDR2 FQGNSA. CDR3 length: 14 amino acids. V was shortened by 1 base and J by 7 bases, with 11 bases between the two germline ends. CDR3 protein: CASSLVAGNQPQHF. CDR3 in DNA: TGTGCCAGCAGCTTAGTTGCAGGGAACCAGCCCCAGCATTTT. The complete variable domain, with remaining parts taken from reference TRBV7-2 and TRBJ1-5, reads GAGVSQSPSNKVTEKGKDVELRCDPISGHTALYWYRQSLGQGLEFLIYFQGNSAPDKSGLPSDRFSAERTGGSVSTLTIQRTQQEDSAVYLCASSLVAGNQPQHFGDGTRLSIL.

V gene TRBV15 combines with J gene TRBJ1-2; possible D gene TRBD1, 5 bases. CDR3 length: 14 residues. Looked up from germline, CDR1 is LNHNV and CDR2 is YYDKDF (reference sequence). Trimming removed 5 bases at V and 5 bases at J, with 15 bases between. CDR3 nucleotides: TGTGCCACCAGCTTTGGGCAGGGAGGGTATGGCTACACCTTC. It is translated as CATSFGQGGYGYTF.

The chain has TRBV27 and TRBJ2-7, with D maybe TRBD1 (6 bases). Germline V lookup: CDR1 MNHEY, CDR2 SMNVEV (reference sequence). This CDR3 contains 16 residues. V lost 2 bases, J lost 0 bases, and 14 bases lay in between. The CDR3, as DNA: TGTGCCAGCAGTTTAGGATACAGGGTCGGCTCCTACGAGCAGTACTTC. Residues: CASSLGYRVGSYEQYF.

This rearrangement joins TRBV9 to TRBJ1-3; no clear D gene. From germline, CDR1 is SGDLS and CDR2 YYNGEE. V lost 0 bases and J lost 4, with 17 bases in between. The CDR3 has 17 residues. The CDR3 DNA follows: TGTGCCAGCAGCGTAGGGTTTTTAGGCATAGCCGGAAACACCATATATTTT. Amino acids: CASSVGFLGIAGNTIYF.

CDR3 in DNA: TGTGCCAGCAGTTACTCTGACAGGGGGCCAGTCTACGAGCAGTACTTC. Translated, it gives CASSYSDRGPVYEQYF. The chain couples TRBV6-5 to TRBJ2-7, with TRBD1 matching 10 bases. There are 16 residues in the CDR3. Germline assignment: CDR1 MNHEY and CDR2 SVGAGI. V was pared by 0 bases and J by 3 bases, with 5 bases of the junction left unmatched.

This clone has just one count. V and J are TRBV7-9 and TRBJ2-7, with TRBD2 matching 11 bases. In germline, CDR1 is SEHNR, CDR2 FQNEAQ (reference sequence). With V trimmed by 5 bases and J by 0 bases, 3 bases remained unmatched. The CDR3 has 15 amino acids. CDR3 residues: CASSPTSGSSYEQYF. CDR3 bases: TGTGCCAGCAGCCCAACTAGCGGGAGCTCCTACGAGCAGTACTTC. The variable domain in full, with the rest retrieved from reference TRBV7-9 and TRBJ2-7, is DTGVSQNPRHKITKRGQNVTFRCDPISEHNRLYWYRQTLGQGPEFLTYFQNEAQLEKSRLLSDRFSAERPKGSFSTLEIQRTEQGDSAMYLCASSPTSGSSYEQYFGPGTRLTVT.

J is TRBJ1-2 and V is TRBV28; TRBD1 aligns across 8 bases. The CDR3 extends over 12 amino acids. With V trimmed by 9 bases and J by 8 bases, 8 bases remained unmatched. The germline gives CDR1 MDHEN, CDR2 SYDVKM. CDR3 sequence: CARAPTGVGYTF. CDR3 nucleotides: TGTGCCAGGGCCCCGACAGGGGTCGGCTACACCTTC.

This clone was seen a few times. The chain joins TRBV6-5 to TRBJ1-1, with 7 nucleotides matching TRBD1. V shed 2 bases and J 6 bases; nucleotides not matched to a gene: 9. This CDR3 is 15 amino acids long. Germline loops: CDR1 MNHEY, CDR2 SVGAGI. In DNA form, the CDR3 reads TGTGCCAGCAGTTACGGTCGGACAGGAGAACCTGAAGCTTTCTTT. Residues: CASSYGRTGEPEAFF.

This chain joins TRBV3-1 (or the pseudogene TRBV3-2) and TRBJ2-7, with 8 bases lining up with TRBD1. Germline V CDR1 and CDR2: LGHDT, YNNKEL (reference sequence). V shed 7 bases, J shed 7 bases, and the junction held 9 bases outside the gene matches. This CDR3 is built from 13 residues. CDR3 sequence reads: CASIGRGRGEQYF. The CDR3 region has the DNA TGTGCCAGCATCGGCAGGGGGCGAGGGGAGCAGTACTTC.

The V and J genes are TRBV5-1 and TRBJ2-3, with D unclear. The germline V and J ends were trimmed by 4 bases and 3 bases, with 12 bases remaining between them. This CDR3 has 14 amino acids. Germline lookup yields CDR1 SGHRS and CDR2 YFSETQ. CDR3 DNA sequence: TGCGCCAGCAGCCGTAGCTCCATTACAGATACGCAGTATTTT. This codes for CASSRSSITDTQYF.

Details on this clone: At one end, the junction sequence differs from germline, possibly due to a read error. This rearrangement joins TRBV18 to TRBJ1-2, with TRBD1 matching 7 bases. The germline CDR1 and CDR2 sequences are KGHSH and LQKENI. This CDR3 is built from 13 residues. The CDR3 spells CASSPQGNYGYTF. CDR3 DNA: TGTGCCAGCTCCCCACAGGGGAACTATGGCTACACCTTC.

The chain employs TRBV7-3 and TRBJ2-3; 7 bases align to TRBD2. The ends lost 5 bases at V and 0 bases at J; junction bases unmatched: 14. This CDR3 is built from 18 residues. Germline CDR1 is SGHTA and CDR2 is FQGTGA. The CDR3 sequence: CASSQPGTTFSSTDTQYF. CDR3 nucleotide sequence: TGTGCCAGCAGCCAACCCGGGACTACCTTTTCTAGCACAGATACGCAGTATTTT.

The chain links TRBV2 to TRBJ1-4; D possibly corresponds to TRBD1 (6 bases). V lost 5 bases to trimming and J lost 6 bases, with 13 bases between them. CDR1 and CDR2 (germline): SNHLY, FYNNEI. CDR3 length: 14 residues. The CDR3 DNA sequence: TGTGCCAGCAGTCCTACAGGGCTTGATGAAAAACTGTTTTTT. Its protein product is CASSPTGLDEKLFF.

The chain carries TRBV19 and TRBJ2-4; D is possibly TRBD2 (5 bases). The germline V and J ends were trimmed by 0 bases and 4 bases, with 19 bases remaining between them. Per the germline V gene, CDR1 is LNHDA and CDR2 is SQIVND (reference sequence). CDR3 size: 18 residues. The CDR3 DNA is TGTGCCAGTAGTATAGATGGGCCCGGGAAAACAACTAAAAACATTCAGTACTTC. As protein: CASSIDGPGKTTKNIQYF.

This clone was recorded a few times. This chain joins TRBV4-1 and TRBJ2-3; D ambiguous. Germline CDR1 MGHRA, CDR2 YSYEKL. The V end was cut by 2 bases, the J end by 5 bases, with 14 bases between. The CDR3 is 15 residues long. CDR3 protein: CASSQSSLVRDTQYF. CDR3 DNA: TGCGCCAGCAGCCAATCGAGCCTAGTTAGAGATACGCAGTATTTT.

This sequence joins TRBV10-3 and TRBJ1-4, with TRBD1 identical over 7 bases. Losses at the gene ends were 6 bases for V and 0 bases for J; bases not matched to a gene: 4. CDR3 size: 15 residues. Germline V gene lookup returns CDR1 ENHRY and CDR2 SYGVKD. The DNA for the CDR3 is TGTGCCATCAGAGAACAGGGGACAACTAATGAAAAACTGTTTTTT. Translating gives CAIREQGTTNEKLFF.

This sequence joins TRBV5-1 and TRBJ1-2, with D perhaps matching TRBD1 (6 bases). V lost 0 bases and J lost 6, with 9 bases in between. CDR1 and CDR2 from the germline V gene are SGHRS and YFSETQ. This CDR3 is 13 amino acids long. The CDR3 here is CASSLGAGDGYTF. The CDR3 coding sequence is TGCGCCAGCAGCTTGGGGGCAGGGGATGGCTACACCTTC.